The 7 T cell receptor beta chains below come from one sample, sequenced in a study of T-cell reconstitution after alpha-beta-depleted transplantation in children. Unique molecular identifiers were incorporated when the TCRbeta library was constructed. Each CDR3 protein is one row after TCRdb ran MiXCR on the PCR reads. The sample has 380,000 or so distinct CDR3 sequences, 10% to 15% seen once; the top ten hold approximately 4.2%. Sequences were derived from PBMCs, sampled from the stem cell graft. The origin of the receptors is a human donor who donated a stem cell graft to a child with Fanconi anemia.

This clonotype has more than one count but fewer than ten. V gene TRBV7-6 combines with J gene TRBJ2-1; D gene ambiguous. Germline V gene sequence: CDR1 SGHVS, CDR2 FNYEAQ. This CDR3 has 11 residues. V shed 5 bases and J shed 10 bases, with 9 bases lying between them. Written as DNA, the CDR3 is TGTGCCAGCAGCCTAGGAGAAGAGCAGTTCTTC. This translates into CASSLGEEQFF. Full variable domain (rest looked up from reference TRBV7-6 and TRBJ2-1): GAGVSQSPRYKVTKRGQDVALRCDPISGHVSLYWYRQALGQGPEFLTYFNYEAQQDKSGLPNDRFSAERPEGSISTLTIQRTEQRDSAMYRCASSLGEEQFFGPGTRLTVL.

The chain uses TRBV12-3 or TRBV12-4 and TRBJ1-6; possible D gene TRBD1, 5 bases. V gave up 4 bases and J gave up 6 bases, with 7 bases separating them. The CDR3 is made up of 13 amino acids. In nucleotides, the CDR3 is TGTGCCAGCAGTTGGGGCGGTAATTCACCCCTCCACTTT. As protein: CASSWGGNSPLHF.

The chain joins TRBV20-1 to TRBJ2-1; D perhaps matches TRBD2 (6 bases). Germline V CDR1 and CDR2: DFQATT, SNEGSKA (reference sequence). The CDR3 is made up of 15 amino acids. Trimming removed 7 bases at V and 0 bases at J, with 16 bases between. The CDR3 spells CSDSAAGSSYNEQFF. In nucleotides, the CDR3 is TGCAGTGATTCAGCGGCGGGAAGCTCCTACAATGAGCAGTTCTTC.

In its sample, this clonotype was seen a few times. The gene calls are TRBV11-2 and TRBJ2-6; D uncertain. CDR1 is SGHAT and CDR2 is FQNNGV in the germline V gene. CDR3 length: 13 amino acids. V lost 8 bases and J lost 6, with 11 bases in between. CDR3 nucleotide sequence: TGTGCCAGCTCGTCGGGTGTGGCCAACGTCCTGACTTTC. Protein product: CASSSGVANVLTF.

This clonotype has at least ten counts. V gene TRBV12-3 or TRBV12-4 combines with J gene TRBJ1-1; 7 nucleotides line up with TRBD1. This CDR3 has 12 residues. After removal of 6 bases from V and 6 bases from J, the junction contained 4 bases not matched to a gene. The DNA for the CDR3 is TGTGCCAGCAGCCCCGGGACAGCTGAAGCTTTCTTT. It specifies CASSPGTAEAFF.

The DNA of the CDR3 is TGCGCCAGCAGCTTGGCCTTGTCTAGCGGAGCCCTAGCGCAGTATTTT. Translation: CASSLALSSGALAQYF. This chain joins TRBV5-1 and TRBJ2-3, with 7 bases matching TRBD2. The V gene's germline CDR1 is SGHRS and CDR2 YFSETQ. This CDR3 contains 16 residues. Trimming cost V 0 bases and J 10 bases; bases outside gene matches: 14.

The chain couples TRBV7-9 to TRBJ1-2; 9 bases match TRBD1. The germline V gene encodes CDR1 SEHNR and CDR2 FQNEAQ (reference sequence). The trim removed 2 bases at V and 5 bases at J, leaving 3 bases unmatched. This CDR3 spans 14 amino acids. For the CDR3, the DNA is TGTGCCAGCAGCTTAACAGGGGGCGGATATGGCTACACCTTC. Translation gives CASSLTGGGYGYTF.